One and the same sample provided the 17 T cell receptor beta chains below, sequenced in a study of shared clonotypes between healthy human individuals. Generated by immunoSEQ multiplex PCR, the TCRdb table keeps only in-frame clones and is missing some. The sample holds about 320,000 clones, over 75% seen once. Sequencing was carried out using memory CD8+ T cells sorted from blood. Subset given: CD45RO+ cells pooled with CCR7-negative TemRA cells. These receptor sequences come from a man in his late teens or twenties in good health.

The chain is built from TRBV10-2 and TRBJ2-1, with 8 positions matching TRBD2. V was clipped by 5 bases and J by 4 bases; unmatched bases: 10. This CDR3 has 16 residues. From germline, CDR1 is WSHSY and CDR2 SAAADI. In DNA form, the CDR3 reads TGCGCCAGCAGTTTTTTGGCGGGAGGAATATACAATGAGCAGTTCTTC. It yields the protein CASSFLAGGIYNEQFF.

The V gene is TRBV10-2, the J gene TRBJ2-1, with D possibly being TRBD2 (7 bases). Trimming removed 8 bases at V and 6 bases at J, with 14 bases between. This CDR3 comprises 13 residues. Germline CDR1 reads WSHSY; CDR2 reads SAAADI. This CDR3 reads CASRGGAGNEQFF. CDR3 in DNA: TGCGCCAGCCGTGGGGGGGCAGGCAATGAGCAGTTCTTC.

The table lists this clone with a count of one. The V and J genes are TRBV7-6 and TRBJ2-1; TRBD2 aligns across 9 bases. The junction had 3 bases not matched to a gene; V was cut back by 4 bases and J by 2 bases. Germline CDR1 and CDR2: SGHVS and FNYEAQ. This CDR3 spans 15 amino acids. The CDR3 nucleotides are TGTGCCAGCAGCTCCTTAGCGGGAGCCTACAATGAGCAGTTCTTC. It codes for CASSSLAGAYNEQFF.

There are a few counts of this clone. The gene calls are TRBV7-2 and TRBJ2-7; D possibly corresponds to TRBD2 (6 bases). The V and J ends lost 3 bases and 3 bases respectively, with 18 bases between them. This CDR3 is built from 16 residues. CDR1 and CDR2 (germline): SGHTA, FQGNSA. The CDR3 region has the DNA TGTGCCAGCAGCTTCCCCAAAGGGACTCCAAACTACGAGCAGTACTTC. It codes for CASSFPKGTPNYEQYF.

This clone was seen a single time. This sequence joins TRBV6-1 and TRBJ2-3, with D possibly being TRBD1 (5 bases). This CDR3 spans 19 amino acids. V was shortened by 1 base and J by 3 bases, with 23 bases between the two germline ends. CDR1 and CDR2 from the germline V gene are MNHNS and SASEGT. The DNA of the CDR3 is TGTGCCAGCAGTGAAGGGGGCGCTAGGACCTCTGTCGGGACAGATACGCAGTATTTT. Its translation: CASSEGGARTSVGTDTQYF.

The chain carries TRBV7-2 and TRBJ2-3, with 8 bases matching TRBD2. The CDR3 runs 17 residues. Germline-derived CDR1 and CDR2 are SGHTA and FQGNSA. Losses at the gene ends were 1 base for V and 2 bases for J; bases not matched to a gene: 8. CDR3 amino acids: CASSLGGSGDSTDTQYF. In DNA form, the CDR3 reads TGTGCCAGCAGCTTAGGTGGTAGCGGGGACTCCACAGATACGCAGTATTTT.

V usage is TRBV7-6 and J usage is TRBJ2-5; 9 nucleotides match TRBD2. Germline assignment: CDR1 SGHVS and CDR2 FNYEAQ. CDR3 length: 14 amino acids. With V trimmed by 6 bases and J by 5 bases, 7 bases remained unmatched. CDR3 in DNA: TGTGCCAGCAGGCGTCTCGCGGGAGGGGAGACCCAGTACTTC. It encodes CASRRLAGGETQYF.

V is TRBV6-6 and J is TRBJ2-2; unclear D gene. Germline V gene lookup returns CDR1 MNHNY and CDR2 SVGAGI (reference sequence). Trimming removed 6 bases at V and 5 bases at J, with 7 bases between. This CDR3 region has 12 residues. CDR3 DNA sequence: TGTGCCAGCAGCCAGAATACCGGGGAGCTGTTTTTT. Translated, it gives CASSQNTGELFF.

The rearrangement joins TRBV9 to TRBJ2-1; D is perhaps TRBD2 (5 bases). Trimming shortened V by 0 bases and J by 7 bases, and 8 bases separated the two germline ends. CDR1 is SGDLS, CDR2 YYNGEE, per germline. The length of the CDR3 is 13 residues. CDR3 nucleotides: TGTGCCAGCAGCGTAGGACCGGGAAATGAGCAGTTCTTC. Its translation: CASSVGPGNEQFF.

This chain joins TRBV2 and TRBJ2-3, with no clear D. The CDR3 has 12 residues. Trimming left V 5 bases short and J 0 bases short, with 3 bases between. CDR1 and CDR2 from the germline V gene are SNHLY and FYNNEI. CDR3 bases: TGTGCCAGCAGTTATAGCACAGATACGCAGTATTTT. Residues: CASSYSTDTQYF.

The rearrangement uses TRBV7-2 and TRBJ1-5, with D unresolved. Germline V gene sequence: CDR1 SGHTA, CDR2 FQGNSA. The CDR3 contains 15 residues. The V and J ends lost 0 bases and 7 bases respectively, with 13 bases between them. CDR3 sequence reads: CASSLAGVRGQPQHF. The CDR3 nucleotides read TGTGCCAGCAGCTTAGCGGGTGTACGGGGACAGCCCCAGCATTTT.

The rearrangement joins TRBV6-4 to TRBJ2-1; 14 bases align to TRBD2. J was trimmed by 3 bases and V by 10 bases; bases with no gene match: 11. Per germline, CDR1 MRHNA and CDR2 SNTAGT. The CDR3 is 17 residues long. Here the CDR3 reads CAKTRRGLAGVYNEQFF. In DNA, the CDR3 is TGTGCCAAAACACGAAGGGGACTAGCGGGGGTCTACAATGAGCAGTTCTTC.

The chain uses TRBV27 and TRBJ2-2; 11 nucleotides match TRBD2. Unmatched junction bases numbered 4, after V lost 3 bases and J lost 1 base. There are 17 residues in the CDR3. Per germline, CDR1 MNHEY and CDR2 SMNVEV (reference sequence). The DNA of the CDR3 is TGTGCCAGCAGTTTGGGGACTAGCGGAGTGAACACCGGGGAGCTGTTTTTT. Translation: CASSLGTSGVNTGELFF.

The genes are TRBV28 and TRBJ2-5; no firm D call. CDR3 size: 14 residues. The V end lost 5 bases, the J end lost 5 bases, and 15 bases lay between the germline ends. Germline V gene lookup returns CDR1 MDHEN and CDR2 SYDVKM. The CDR3 nucleotides read TGTGCCAGCAGTCCCCTGTACGAAGGGGAGACCCAGTACTTC. Protein sequence: CASSPLYEGETQYF.

The chain couples TRBV4-1 to TRBJ2-7; TRBD2 might be the D (6 bases). Germline V gene lookup returns CDR1 MGHRA and CDR2 YSYEKL. The V and J ends lost 2 bases and 4 bases respectively, with 9 bases between them. The CDR3 is 13 residues long. The CDR3 DNA reads as TGCGCCAGCAGCCAATCCGGGACTTACGAGCAGTACTTC. Translation gives CASSQSGTYEQYF.

The chain recombines TRBV12-5 with TRBJ2-1, with D maybe TRBD1 (5 bases). In germline, CDR1 is LGHNT, CDR2 FRNRAP. V gave up 3 bases and J gave up 2 bases, with 17 bases separating them. CDR3 length: 17 amino acids. The CDR3 loop is CASGFNFWGKAYNEQFF. The CDR3, as DNA: TGTGCTAGTGGTTTCAACTTTTGGGGCAAGGCCTACAATGAGCAGTTCTTC.

The CDR3 loop reads CASSQDRWAGQGYGYTF. The CDR3 DNA is TGCGCCAGCAGCCAAGATCGTTGGGCAGGGCAGGGCTATGGCTACACCTTC. The V call is TRBV4-1, the J call TRBJ1-2, with D possibly being TRBD1 (5 bases). Trimming removed 0 bases at V and 4 bases at J, with 18 bases between. Germline CDR1 reads MGHRA; CDR2 reads YSYEKL. CDR3 size: 17 residues.